These 24 T cell receptor beta chains came from one sample sequenced in a study of beta chain features in type 1 diabetes. Investigators reverse transcribed all isolated RNA, so they sequenced expressed TCRB transcripts. TCRdb's copy holds only in-frame clones and misses some; the assay was immunoSEQ multiplex PCR. Of around 250,000 clones listed, around 65% were seen once; the top ten hold about 0.05%. Sample: naive CD4+ T cells from blood. These receptors all stem from a man aged 25 to 45 in good health.

The chain recombines TRBV7-2 with TRBJ1-2; D is perhaps TRBD1 (5 bases). V shed 3 bases and J shed 4 bases, with 18 bases lying between them. The length of the CDR3 is 16 residues. Germline V lookup: CDR1 SGHTA, CDR2 FQGNSA. In nucleotides, the CDR3 is TGTGCCAGCAGCTTTATCCAGTCGGGGACGGCCTATGGCTACACCTTC. Translation: CASSFIQSGTAYGYTF.

As concerns this clone: Because the CDR3's place on the DNA is in doubt, the DNA is left out and the CDR3 is given as listed by TCRdb. The J gene is TRBJ2-1, the V gene TRBV29-1; the table calls TRBD1, which could not be checked here. Both ends counted, the CDR3 spans 15 residues. The germline CDR1 and CDR2 sequences are SQVTM and ANQGSEA. CDR3 protein: CSVEYFGPAYNEQFF.

This clone was observed a handful of times. The chain combines TRBV7-9 with TRBJ2-1; D may be TRBD1 (6 bases). CDR1 and CDR2 (germline): SEHNR, FQNEAQ (reference sequence). This CDR3 is 16 amino acids long. Trimming left V 4 bases short and J 1 base short, with 14 bases between. The chain's CDR3 is CASSSRVQGSYNEQFF. CDR3 bases: TGTGCCAGCAGCTCGAGGGTACAGGGATCCTACAATGAGCAGTTCTTC.

The rearrangement uses TRBV15 and TRBJ2-1, with 12 bases fitting TRBD1. Trimming took 0 bases from V and 9 from J; bases not matched to a gene: 6. Per the germline V gene, CDR1 is LNHNV and CDR2 is YYDKDF (reference sequence). The CDR3 length is 16 residues. In DNA, the CDR3 is TGTGCCACCAGCAGAGATCTCGGGACAGGGGGCGGTGAGCAGTTCTTC. This gives the protein CATSRDLGTGGGEQFF.

This clone appeared a few times. CDR3 protein: CASSITVTYNEQFF. The CDR3 DNA reads TGTGCCAGCAGCATAACAGTTACCTACAATGAGCAGTTCTTC. The V call is TRBV7-2, the J call TRBJ2-1; D is unresolved. There are 14 residues in the CDR3. Germline lookup yields CDR1 SGHTA and CDR2 FQGNSA. Trimming took 5 bases from V and 2 from J, leaving 10 bases between them.

This chain connects TRBV15 to TRBJ2-1; D possibly corresponds to TRBD2 (6 bases). The CDR3 length is 16 residues. Germline V gene data show CDR1 as LNHNV and CDR2 as YYDKDF (reference sequence). V lost 1 base, J lost 0 bases, and 10 bases lay in between. CDR3 DNA: TGTGCCACCAGCAGAGGAAGGGAGGCCTCCTACAATGAGCAGTTCTTC. It is translated as CATSRGREASYNEQFF.

The chain links TRBV20-1 to TRBJ2-3; D is ambiguous. Looked up from germline, CDR1 is DFQATT and CDR2 is SNEGSKA (reference sequence). CDR3 length: 10 residues. V lost 5 bases to trimming and J lost 6 bases, with 6 bases between them. DNA for the CDR3: TGCAGTGCTGAACAGGATACGCAGTATTTT. This sequence encodes CSAEQDTQYF.

The chain joins TRBV29-1 to TRBJ2-2; 9 positions match TRBD1. Germline assignment: CDR1 SQVTM and CDR2 ANQGSEA. This CDR3 region has 17 residues. After removal of 7 bases from V and 5 bases from J, the junction contained 17 bases not matched to a gene. The CDR3 reads CSGRGTDGTGRTGELFF. For the CDR3, the DNA is TGCAGCGGTCGGGGGACGGACGGGACAGGGCGGACCGGGGAGCTGTTTTTT.

The chain joins TRBV25-1 to TRBJ2-7; D is perhaps TRBD1 or TRBD2 (5 bases each). Per germline, CDR1 MGHDK and CDR2 SYGVNS. CDR3 length: 11 residues. The V gene lost 11 bases and the J gene lost 2 bases, with 10 bases spanning the gap. This chain's CDR3 is CAVGATYEQYF. CDR3 bases: TGTGCCGTCGGGGCTACCTACGAGCAGTACTTC.

The chain recombines TRBV5-6 with TRBJ2-7; D may be TRBD1 (5 bases). CDR1 and CDR2 from the germline V gene are SGHDT and YYEEEE. This CDR3 has 13 amino acids. Trimming left V 2 bases short and J 5 bases short, with 11 bases between. The CDR3 region is CASSLARAHEQYF. The CDR3 nucleotides read TGTGCCAGCAGCTTAGCCAGGGCCCACGAGCAGTACTTC.

The chain joins TRBV30 to TRBJ2-5; no reliable D call. Germline loops: CDR1 GTSNPN, CDR2 SVGIG (reference sequence). Trimming stripped 3 bases from V and 2 bases from J, with 16 bases between. This CDR3 has 15 residues. The CDR3 sequence: CAWRKDGYPQETQYF. CDR3 bases: TGTGCCTGGAGGAAGGACGGATACCCTCAAGAGACCCAGTACTTC.

The V gene is TRBV6-5, the J gene TRBJ1-1; D remains ambiguous. The germline V and J ends were trimmed by 4 bases and 1 base, with 7 bases remaining between them. The V gene's germline CDR1 is MNHEY and CDR2 SVGAGI. This CDR3 comprises 13 residues. The CDR3: CASSSRPNTEAFF. The DNA for the CDR3 is TGTGCCAGCAGTTCAAGACCGAACACTGAAGCTTTCTTT.

The V and J genes are TRBV25-1 and TRBJ2-7; 7 bases align to TRBD2. This CDR3 is 13 amino acids long. Germline loops: CDR1 MGHDK, CDR2 SYGVNS. V was pared by 4 bases and J by 4 bases, with 4 bases of the junction left unmatched. The CDR3 loop is CASSGTSVYEQYF. The CDR3 DNA follows: TGTGCCAGCAGTGGAACTAGCGTTTACGAGCAGTACTTC.

The rearrangement links TRBV25-1 to TRBJ2-7; D is possibly TRBD1 (5 bases). CDR3 length equals 11 residues. Germline values: CDR1 MGHDK, CDR2 SYGVNS. The ends were cut back, 10 bases at V and 1 base at J, with 8 bases in the middle. As DNA, the CDR3 is TGTGCCACCGCAGGGTCCTACGAGCAGTACTTC. Its translation: CATAGSYEQYF.

The chain has TRBV30 and TRBJ2-5, with a weak D call TRBD2 (5 bases). Trimming stripped 1 base from V and 1 base from J, with 7 bases between. Germline V gives CDR1 GTSNPN, CDR2 SVGIG (reference sequence). The CDR3 is 13 amino acids. CDR3 sequence reads: CAWSGLLQETQYF. The CDR3 DNA follows: TGTGCCTGGAGTGGACTACTCCAAGAGACCCAGTACTTC.

This clone is a singleton in its sample. This chain uses TRBV23-1 with TRBJ2-7; tentatively, D is TRBD1 or TRBD2 (5 bases each). TRBV23-1 belongs to the ORF category, with a function that is uncertain. With 2 bases removed from V and 3 bases from J, the gap between germline ends came to 20 bases. This CDR3 has 17 residues. The CDR3 protein is CASSQTGTRGPDYEQYF. DNA of the CDR3: TGCGCCAGCAGTCAAACCGGGACCCGGGGACCAGACTACGAGCAGTACTTC.

The gene calls are TRBV30 and TRBJ2-7, with D tentatively TRBD2 (6 bases). This CDR3 contains 13 residues. Per germline, CDR1 GTSNPN and CDR2 SVGIG (reference sequence). The V end lost 3 bases, the J end lost 3 bases, and 12 bases lay between the germline ends. CDR3 protein: CAWREGPIYEQYF. CDR3 DNA sequence: TGTGCCTGGAGGGAGGGACCGATCTACGAGCAGTACTTC.

The CDR3 here is CASSDGTRLTDTQYF. As DNA, the CDR3 is TGTGCCAGCAGCGACGGAACCCGCCTCACAGATACGCAGTATTTT. The V and J genes are TRBV9 and TRBJ2-3; D remains unclear. The CDR3 consists of 15 residues. Germline V CDR1 and CDR2: SGDLS, YYNGEE. Trimming removed 3 bases at V and 2 bases at J, with 13 bases between. Full variable domain (missing parts from reference TRBV9 and TRBJ2-3): DSGVTQTPKHLITATGQRVTLRCSPRSGDLSVYWYQQSLDQGLQFLIQYYNGEERAKGNILERFSAQQFPDLHSELNLSSLELGDSALYFCASSDGTRLTDTQYFGPGTRLTVL.

This chain links TRBV7-2 with TRBJ2-3, with 8 bases fitting TRBD2. CDR1 SGHTA and CDR2 FQGNSA come from the germline V gene. J gave up 3 bases and V 5 bases, and 13 bases lay outside the gene matches. CDR3 length: 17 amino acids. The CDR3 region is CASSPALSGSWTDTQYF. CDR3 sequence (DNA): TGTGCCAGCAGCCCCGCCTTGAGCGGGAGTTGGACAGATACGCAGTATTTT.

This clone has more than one count but fewer than ten. This chain connects TRBV29-1 to TRBJ2-7, with D hard to call. The CDR3 runs 13 residues. CDR1 is SQVTM and CDR2 is ANQGSEA in the germline V gene. Trimming took 3 bases from V and 5 from J, leaving 14 bases between them. Written as DNA, the CDR3 is TGCAGCGTTGAGGCAGGCGCTGGGGACGAGCAGTACTTC. It specifies CSVEAGAGDEQYF.

This chain links TRBV30 with TRBJ1-6, with a weak D call TRBD1 (5 bases). This CDR3 region has 15 residues. The ends were cut back, 5 bases at V and 2 bases at J, with 13 bases in the middle. Per the germline V gene, CDR1 is GTSNPN and CDR2 is SVGIG (reference sequence). CDR3 residues: CAWAGEPPYNSPLHF. In DNA, the CDR3 is TGTGCCTGGGCGGGGGAACCCCCCTATAATTCACCCCTCCACTTT.

The rearrangement links TRBV7-9 to TRBJ2-7; D uncertain. The V end lost 5 bases, the J end lost 7 bases, and 18 bases lay between the germline ends. Looked up from germline, CDR1 is SEHNR and CDR2 is FQNEAQ (reference sequence). This CDR3 has 14 amino acids. CDR3 region: CASSQNTVLREQYF. The CDR3 DNA reads TGTGCCAGCAGCCAAAATACAGTTCTCCGGGAGCAGTACTTC.

Turning to this clone: The sample holds other DNA sequences that translate to the same CDR3. The chain uses TRBV7-9 and TRBJ1-1; unclear D gene. V lost 4 bases and J lost 0, with 6 bases in between. The germline CDR1 and CDR2 sequences are SEHNR and FQNEAQ (reference sequence). This CDR3 has 13 residues. CDR3 DNA: TGTGCCAGCAGCTCGACGGTGAACACTGAAGCTTTCTTT. As protein: CASSSTVNTEAFF.

This clone occurred a few times. The chain links TRBV25-1 to TRBJ1-4, with D unresolved. V dropped 4 bases and J dropped 8 bases, with 11 bases sitting between them. From germline, CDR1 is MGHDK and CDR2 SYGVNS. The CDR3 contains 13 residues. CDR3 loop: CASSAPAGEKLFF. CDR3 coding DNA: TGTGCCAGCAGTGCCCCGGCGGGGGAAAAACTGTTTTTT.